Included here is one T cell receptor (beta chain) sequence, with context. What it binds is not known. This entry belongs to a study of T-cell reconstitution after alpha-beta-depleted transplantation in children. Study results and caveats: Some patients' high day-60 TCRbeta diversity was attributed to recipient cells surviving conditioning. Expanded graft clones, several hundred of them, were reportedly the source of alpha-beta T cells about two months after transplant. At the one-year point after transplant, T-cell counts and TCRbeta diversity were found to come mostly from T cells that had been newly produced.

The CDR3 is made up of 15 amino acids. V was pared by 2 bases and J by 2 bases, with 10 bases between. Germline V gene sequence: CDR1 PRHDT, CDR2 FYEKMQ (reference sequence). A library of TCRbeta sequences, prepared with unique molecular identifiers, was generated. One entry per CDR3 protein results from TCRdb running MiXCR on the PCR reads. The table records a few hundred thousand distinct CDR3 sequences, about a quarter of them present only once. V usage is TRBV13 and J usage is TRBJ2-1; D not certain. The TCR originated in a male patient younger than 18 who had a stem cell transplant for acute lymphoblastic leukemia, so the T cells may come from the graft donor. The specimen was PBMCs, mostly from graft donor cells, collected 180 days after TCRalphabeta/CD19-depleted stem cell transplant. The CDR3 sequence is CASSLSSATYNEQFF. The CDR3 DNA reads TGTGCCAGCAGCTTATCCAGCGCCACCTACAATGAGCAGTTCTTC.